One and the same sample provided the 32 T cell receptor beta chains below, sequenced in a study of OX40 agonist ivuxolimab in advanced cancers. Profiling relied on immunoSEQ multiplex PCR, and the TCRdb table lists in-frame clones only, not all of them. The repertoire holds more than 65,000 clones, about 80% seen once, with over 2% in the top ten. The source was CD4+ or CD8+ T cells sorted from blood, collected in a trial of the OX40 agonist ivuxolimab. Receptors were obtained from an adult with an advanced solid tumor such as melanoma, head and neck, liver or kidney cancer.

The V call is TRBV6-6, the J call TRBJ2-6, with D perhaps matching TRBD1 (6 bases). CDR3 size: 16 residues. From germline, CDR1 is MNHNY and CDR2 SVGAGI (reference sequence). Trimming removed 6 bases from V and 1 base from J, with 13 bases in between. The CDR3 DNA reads TGTGCCAGCAGACTATCCGGACAGTCTGGGGCCAACGTCCTGACTTTC. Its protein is CASRLSGQSGANVLTF.

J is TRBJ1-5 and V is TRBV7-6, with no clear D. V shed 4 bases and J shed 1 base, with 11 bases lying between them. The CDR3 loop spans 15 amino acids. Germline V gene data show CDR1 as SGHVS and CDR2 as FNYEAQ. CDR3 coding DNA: TGTGCCAGCAGCTATACCGCAGGAAGCAATCAGCCCCAGCATTTT. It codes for CASSYTAGSNQPQHF.

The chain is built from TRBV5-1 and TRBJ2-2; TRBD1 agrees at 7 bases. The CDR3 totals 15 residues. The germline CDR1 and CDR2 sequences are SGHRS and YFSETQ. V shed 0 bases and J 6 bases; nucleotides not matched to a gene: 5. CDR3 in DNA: TGCGCCAGCAGCTTGGTAGGACAGGTCGCCGGGGAGCTGTTTTTT. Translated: CASSLVGQVAGELFF.

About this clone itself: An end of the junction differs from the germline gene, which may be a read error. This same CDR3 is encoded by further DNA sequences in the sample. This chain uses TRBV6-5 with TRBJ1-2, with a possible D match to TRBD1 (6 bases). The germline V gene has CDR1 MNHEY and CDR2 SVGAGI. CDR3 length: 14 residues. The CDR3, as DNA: TGCGCCACTCGAAGATTCGGGGGGCGCTATGGCTACACCTTC. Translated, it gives CATRRFGGRYGYTF.

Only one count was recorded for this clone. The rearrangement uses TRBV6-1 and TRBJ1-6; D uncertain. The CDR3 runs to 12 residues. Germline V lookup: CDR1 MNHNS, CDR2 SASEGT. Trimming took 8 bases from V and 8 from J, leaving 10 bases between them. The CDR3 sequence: CASAPPYSPLHF. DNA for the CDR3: TGTGCCAGCGCCCCGCCTTATTCACCCCTCCACTTT.

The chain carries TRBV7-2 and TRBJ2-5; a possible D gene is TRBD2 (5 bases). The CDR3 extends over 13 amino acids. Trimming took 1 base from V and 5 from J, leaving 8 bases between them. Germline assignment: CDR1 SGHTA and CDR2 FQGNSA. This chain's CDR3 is CASSLVRVETQYF. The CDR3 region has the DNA TGTGCCAGCAGCTTAGTGCGGGTTGAGACCCAGTACTTC.

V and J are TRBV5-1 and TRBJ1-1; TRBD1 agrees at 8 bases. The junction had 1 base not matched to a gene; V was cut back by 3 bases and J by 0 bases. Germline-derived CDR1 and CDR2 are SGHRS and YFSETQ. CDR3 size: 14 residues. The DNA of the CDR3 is TGCGCCAGCAGCTCGGGACAGGTGAACACTGAAGCTTTCTTT. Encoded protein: CASSSGQVNTEAFF.

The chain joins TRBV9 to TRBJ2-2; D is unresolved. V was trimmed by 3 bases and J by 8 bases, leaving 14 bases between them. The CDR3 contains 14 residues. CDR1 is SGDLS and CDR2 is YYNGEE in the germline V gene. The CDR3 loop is CASSASPWAGELFF. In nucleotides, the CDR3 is TGTGCCAGCAGCGCCTCGCCCTGGGCAGGGGAGCTGTTTTTT. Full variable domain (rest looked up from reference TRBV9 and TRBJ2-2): DSGVTQTPKHLITATGQRVTLRCSPRSGDLSVYWYQQSLDQGLQFLIQYYNGEERAKGNILERFSAQQFPDLHSELNLSSLELGDSALYFCASSASPWAGELFFGEGSRLTVL.

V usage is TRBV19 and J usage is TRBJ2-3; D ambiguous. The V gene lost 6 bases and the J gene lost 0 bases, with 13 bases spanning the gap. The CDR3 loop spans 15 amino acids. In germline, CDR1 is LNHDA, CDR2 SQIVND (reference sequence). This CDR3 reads CASRPSSTSTDTQYF. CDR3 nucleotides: TGTGCCAGTAGACCCTCATCCACTAGCACAGATACGCAGTATTTT.

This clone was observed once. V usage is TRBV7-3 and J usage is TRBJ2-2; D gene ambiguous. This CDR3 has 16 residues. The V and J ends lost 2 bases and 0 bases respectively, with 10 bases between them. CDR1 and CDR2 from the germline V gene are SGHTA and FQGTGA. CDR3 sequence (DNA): TGTGCCAGCAGCTTATTGGCCCTCCCGAACACCGGGGAGCTGTTTTTT. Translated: CASSLLALPNTGELFF. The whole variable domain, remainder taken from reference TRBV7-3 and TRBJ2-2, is GAGVSQTPSNKVTEKGKYVELRCDPISGHTALYWYRQSLGQGPEFLIYFQGTGAADDSGLPNDRFFAVRPEGSVSTLKIQRTERGDSAVYLCASSLLALPNTGELFFGEGSRLTVL.

Written as DNA, the CDR3 is TGTGCCAGCAGCGTAGGTATCCAACGAACGACAGGGACCCAGTACTTC. As protein: CASSVGIQRTTGTQYF. The V gene is TRBV9, the J gene TRBJ2-5; possibly TRBD1 for D (6 bases). Per germline, CDR1 SGDLS and CDR2 YYNGEE. Trimming took 0 bases from V and 7 from J, leaving 19 bases between them. The CDR3 has 16 amino acids.

CDR3 in DNA: TGTGCCAGTAGTACCCAGGGAGGCGGCAATCAGCCCCAGCATTTT. This sequence encodes CASSTQGGGNQPQHF. This rearrangement joins TRBV19 to TRBJ1-5; D may be TRBD1 (5 bases). CDR1 is LNHDA, CDR2 SQIVND, per germline (reference sequence). Trimming took 4 bases from V and 2 from J, leaving 12 bases between them. The CDR3 runs to 15 residues.

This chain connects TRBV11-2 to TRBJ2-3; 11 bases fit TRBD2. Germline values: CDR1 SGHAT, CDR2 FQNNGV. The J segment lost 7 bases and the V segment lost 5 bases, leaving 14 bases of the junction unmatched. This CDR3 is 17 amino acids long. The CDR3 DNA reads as TGTGCCAGCAGCATATCAACTAGCGGGGGATACCGACATACGCAGTATTTT. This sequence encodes CASSISTSGGYRHTQYF.

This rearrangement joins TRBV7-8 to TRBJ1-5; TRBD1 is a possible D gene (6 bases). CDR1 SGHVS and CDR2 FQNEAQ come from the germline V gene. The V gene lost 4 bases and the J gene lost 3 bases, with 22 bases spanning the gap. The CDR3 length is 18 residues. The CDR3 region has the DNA TGTGCCAGCAGCTCCTACAAATCACAGGGAATGAACAATCAGCCCCAGCATTTT. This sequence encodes CASSSYKSQGMNNQPQHF. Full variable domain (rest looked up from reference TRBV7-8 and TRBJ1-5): GAGVSQSPRYKVAKRGQDVALRCDPISGHVSLFWYQQALGQGPEFLTYFQNEAQLDKSGLPSDRFFAERPEGSVSTLKIQRTQQEDSAVYLCASSSYKSQGMNNQPQHFGDGTRLSIL.

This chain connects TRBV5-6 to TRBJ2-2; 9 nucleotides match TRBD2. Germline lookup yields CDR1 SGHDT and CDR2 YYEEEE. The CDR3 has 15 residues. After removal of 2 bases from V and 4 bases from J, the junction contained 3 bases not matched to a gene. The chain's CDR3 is CASSFGTSSTGELFF. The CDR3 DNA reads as TGTGCCAGCAGCTTCGGGACTAGCTCCACCGGGGAGCTGTTTTTT.

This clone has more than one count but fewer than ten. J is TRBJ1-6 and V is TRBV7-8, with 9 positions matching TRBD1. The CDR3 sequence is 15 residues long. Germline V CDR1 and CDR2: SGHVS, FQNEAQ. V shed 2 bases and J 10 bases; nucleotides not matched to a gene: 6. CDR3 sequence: CASSLTGQGGSPLHF. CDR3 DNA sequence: TGTGCCAGCAGCTTAACGGGACAGGGAGGGTCACCCCTCCACTTT.

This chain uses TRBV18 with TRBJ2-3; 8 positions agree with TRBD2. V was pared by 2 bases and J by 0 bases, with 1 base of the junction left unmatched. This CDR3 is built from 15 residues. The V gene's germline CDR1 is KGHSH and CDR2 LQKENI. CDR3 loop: CASSPLAGSTDTQYF. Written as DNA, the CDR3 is TGTGCCAGCTCACCATTAGCGGGGAGCACAGATACGCAGTATTTT.

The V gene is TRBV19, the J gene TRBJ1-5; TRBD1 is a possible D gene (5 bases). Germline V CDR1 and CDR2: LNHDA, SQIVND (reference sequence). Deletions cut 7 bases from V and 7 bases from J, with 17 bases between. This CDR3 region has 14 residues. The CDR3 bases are TGTGCCAGTAATTCGTGGGAGGGGTACCAGCCCCAGCATTTT. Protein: CASNSWEGYQPQHF.

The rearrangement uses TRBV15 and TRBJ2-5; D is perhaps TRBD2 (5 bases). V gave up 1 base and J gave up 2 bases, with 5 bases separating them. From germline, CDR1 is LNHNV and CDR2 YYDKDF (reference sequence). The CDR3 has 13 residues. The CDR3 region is CATSRGLQETQYF. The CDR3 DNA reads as TGTGCCACCAGCAGAGGACTACAAGAGACCCAGTACTTC.

DNA of the CDR3: TGTGCCAGCAGAGTTTTATCCGGGGAGCTGTTTTTT. As protein: CASRVLSGELFF. The chain recombines TRBV2 with TRBJ2-2; D not certain. Per the germline V gene, CDR1 is SNHLY and CDR2 is FYNNEI. V was pared by 6 bases and J by 6 bases, with 8 bases between. This CDR3 has 12 amino acids. The full variable domain, its missing parts supplied by reference TRBV2 and TRBJ2-2, is EPEVTQTPSHQVTQMGQEVILRCVPISNHLYFYWYRQILGQKVEFLVSFYNNEISEKSEIFDDQFSVERPDGSNFTLKIRSTKLEDSAMYFCASRVLSGELFFGEGSRLTVL.

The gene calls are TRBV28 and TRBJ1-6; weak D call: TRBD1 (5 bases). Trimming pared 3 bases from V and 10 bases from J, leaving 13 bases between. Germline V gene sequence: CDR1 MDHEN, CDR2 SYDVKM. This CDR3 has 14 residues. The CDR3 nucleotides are TGTGCCAGCAGTTTCGGGGGTTCGGGATCACCCCTCCACTTT. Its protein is CASSFGGSGSPLHF.

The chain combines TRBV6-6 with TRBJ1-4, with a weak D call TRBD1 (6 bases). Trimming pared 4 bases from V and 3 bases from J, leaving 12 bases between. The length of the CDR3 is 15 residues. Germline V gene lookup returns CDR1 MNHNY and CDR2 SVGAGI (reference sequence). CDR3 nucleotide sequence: TGTGCCAGCAGTTCCTCCCGGGGGCCTAATGAAAAACTGTTTTTT. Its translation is CASSSSRGPNEKLFF.

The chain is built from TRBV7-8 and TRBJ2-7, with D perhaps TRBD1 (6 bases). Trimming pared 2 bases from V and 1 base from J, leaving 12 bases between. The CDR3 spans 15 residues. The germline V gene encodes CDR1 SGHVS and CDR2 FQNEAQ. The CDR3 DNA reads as TGTGCCAGCAGCTTACAGGGGCATGGATCCTACGAGCAGTACTTC. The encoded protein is CASSLQGHGSYEQYF.

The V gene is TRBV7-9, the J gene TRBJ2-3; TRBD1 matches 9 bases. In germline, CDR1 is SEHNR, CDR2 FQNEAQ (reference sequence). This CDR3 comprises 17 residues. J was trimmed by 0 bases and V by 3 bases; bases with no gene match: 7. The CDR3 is CASSFVWDRASTDTQYF. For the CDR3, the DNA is TGTGCCAGCAGCTTCGTATGGGACAGGGCTAGCACAGATACGCAGTATTTT.

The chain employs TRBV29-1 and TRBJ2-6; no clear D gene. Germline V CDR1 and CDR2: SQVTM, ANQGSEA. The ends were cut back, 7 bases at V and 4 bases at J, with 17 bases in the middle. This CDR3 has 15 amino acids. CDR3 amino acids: CSAELQRSGANVLTF. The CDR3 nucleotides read TGCAGCGCCGAATTACAGCGTTCCGGGGCCAACGTCCTGACTTTC.

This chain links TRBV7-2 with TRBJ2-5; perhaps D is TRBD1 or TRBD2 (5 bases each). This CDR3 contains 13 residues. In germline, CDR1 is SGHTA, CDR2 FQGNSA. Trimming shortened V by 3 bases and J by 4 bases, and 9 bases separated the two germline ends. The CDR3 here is CASSLGVRETQYF. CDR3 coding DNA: TGTGCCAGCAGCTTGGGGGTGCGAGAGACCCAGTACTTC.

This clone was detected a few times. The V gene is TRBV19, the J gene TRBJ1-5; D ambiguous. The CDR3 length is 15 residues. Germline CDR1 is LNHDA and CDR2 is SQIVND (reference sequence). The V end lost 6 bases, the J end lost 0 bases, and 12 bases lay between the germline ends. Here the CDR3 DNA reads TGTGCCAGTAGCTTGACATTTTTTAGCAATCAGCCCCAGCATTTT. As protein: CASSLTFFSNQPQHF. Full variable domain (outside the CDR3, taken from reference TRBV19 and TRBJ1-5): DGGITQSPKYLFRKEGQNVTLSCEQNLNHDAMYWYRQDPGQGLRLIYYSQIVNDFQKGDIAEGYSVSREKKESFPLTVTSAQKNPTAFYLCASSLTFFSNQPQHFGDGTRLSIL.

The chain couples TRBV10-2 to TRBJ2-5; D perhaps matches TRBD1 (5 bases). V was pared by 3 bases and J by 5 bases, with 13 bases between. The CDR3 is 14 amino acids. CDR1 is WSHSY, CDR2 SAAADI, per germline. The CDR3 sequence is CASSDRAGPETQYF. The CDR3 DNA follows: TGCGCCAGCAGTGATAGGGCAGGGCCGGAGACCCAGTACTTC.

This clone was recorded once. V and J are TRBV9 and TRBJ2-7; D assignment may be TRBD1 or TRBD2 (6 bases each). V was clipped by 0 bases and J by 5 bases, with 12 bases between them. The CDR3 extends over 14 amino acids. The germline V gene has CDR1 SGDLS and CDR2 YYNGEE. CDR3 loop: CASSVGRGDHEQYF. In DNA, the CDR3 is TGTGCCAGCAGCGTAGGTAGGGGGGATCACGAGCAGTACTTC. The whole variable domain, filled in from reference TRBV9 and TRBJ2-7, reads DSGVTQTPKHLITATGQRVTLRCSPRSGDLSVYWYQQSLDQGLQFLIQYYNGEERAKGNILERFSAQQFPDLHSELNLSSLELGDSALYFCASSVGRGDHEQYFGPGTRLTVT.

This CDR3 reads CASSENHGQPQHF. CDR3 bases: TGTGCCAGCAGTGAAAACCATGGCCAGCCCCAGCATTTT. The V call is TRBV2, the J call TRBJ1-5; D is unclear. From germline, CDR1 is SNHLY and CDR2 FYNNEI. This CDR3 is built from 13 residues. Trimming left V 2 bases short and J 7 bases short, with 9 bases between.

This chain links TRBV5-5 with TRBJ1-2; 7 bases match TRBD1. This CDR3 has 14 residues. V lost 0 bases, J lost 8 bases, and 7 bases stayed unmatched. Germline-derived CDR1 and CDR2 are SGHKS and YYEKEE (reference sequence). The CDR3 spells CASSLEGPGGGYTF. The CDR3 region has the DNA TGTGCCAGCAGCTTGGAGGGGCCAGGGGGAGGCTACACCTTC. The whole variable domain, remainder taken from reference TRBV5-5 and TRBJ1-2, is DAGVTQSPTHLIKTRGQQVTLRCSPISGHKSVSWYQQVLGQGPQFIFQYYEKEERGRGNFPDRFSARQFPNYSSELNVNALLLGDSALYLCASSLEGPGGGYTFGSGTRLTVV.

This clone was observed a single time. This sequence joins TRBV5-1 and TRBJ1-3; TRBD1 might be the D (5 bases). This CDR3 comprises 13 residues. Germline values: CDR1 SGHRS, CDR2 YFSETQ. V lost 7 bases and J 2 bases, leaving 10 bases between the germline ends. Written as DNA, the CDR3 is TGCGCCAGCTCCCGGGGGGCTGGAAACACCATATATTTT. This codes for CASSRGAGNTIYF.